Below are 9 T cell receptor beta chains sequenced from a single sample in a study of regulatory T cells in long-lasting Graves disease. Time point here: persistent/refractory GD, antithyroid drugs over 5 years with positive TRAb. Preparation of the TCR library used RNA extracted from PBMCs. Arm-PCR with iRepertoire HTBI primers amplified the CDR3 regions for these TCR beta libraries. MiXCR, run by TCRdb on the multiplex PCR reads, gives a single entry per CDR3 protein. The sample contains roughly 500,000 distinct CDR3 sequences, roughly 21% of which appear only once. The material was peripheral blood mononuclear cells (PBMCs), obtained when the disease was refractory, from a patient treated with antithyroid drugs. The receptors shown here come from a female donor with Graves disease.

There are many counts of this clonotype. The genes are TRBV2 and TRBJ1-1; 7 bases agree with TRBD1. The trim removed 7 bases at V and 1 base at J, leaving 9 bases unmatched. The CDR3 totals 15 residues. The germline CDR1 and CDR2 sequences are SNHLY and FYNNEI. The CDR3 region has the DNA TGTGCCAGCACTACGACGACAGGGTCGAACACTGAAGCTTTCTTT. Protein sequence: CASTTTTGSNTEAFF.

This clonotype was seen ten or more times. The rearrangement uses TRBV12-5 and TRBJ1-1, with 7 bases fitting TRBD1. The length of the CDR3 is 14 residues. V lost 3 bases, J lost 7 bases, and 8 bases stayed unmatched. Germline assignment: CDR1 LGHNT and CDR2 FRNRAP. In DNA form, the CDR3 reads TGTGCTAGTGGTTTCACTCAGGGGGTAAGTGAAGCTTTCTTT. Protein sequence: CASGFTQGVSEAFF.

This clonotype was seen ten or more times. The CDR3 region has the DNA TGTGCCAGCAGTGACACACCAAGTTCACCCCTCCACTTT. This codes for CASSDTPSSPLHF. This chain joins TRBV6-1 and TRBJ1-6; no clear D. The V gene's germline CDR1 is MNHNS and CDR2 SASEGT. Trimming shortened V by 3 bases and J by 9 bases, and 9 bases separated the two germline ends. The CDR3 loop spans 13 amino acids.

The V gene is TRBV6-1, the J gene TRBJ2-2; 13 positions match TRBD2. There are 17 residues in the CDR3. In germline, CDR1 is MNHNS, CDR2 SASEGT. V shed 7 bases, J shed 5 bases, and the junction held 10 bases outside the gene matches. CDR3 loop: CASIPTSGRAKTGELFF. For the CDR3, the DNA is TGTGCCAGCATTCCTACTAGCGGGAGGGCAAAAACCGGGGAGCTGTTTTTT.

A remark on this clonotype: This probably arose from a read error, given a far larger clone one base away. J is TRBJ1-2 and V is TRBV12-3 or TRBV12-4; D remains unclear. This CDR3 has 13 residues. The V end was cut by 5 bases, the J end by 6 bases, with 13 bases between. CDR3 DNA: TGTGCCAGCAGTGATGGGGATGGCCATGGCTACACCTTC. Its protein is CASSDGDGHGYTF.

Only a few counts were recorded for this clonotype. The rearrangement links TRBV19 to TRBJ2-2; 8 positions agree with TRBD1. The germline gives CDR1 LNHDA, CDR2 SQIVND (reference sequence). This CDR3 has 16 residues. V lost 6 bases and J lost 7; bases outside the gene matches: 13. The CDR3 DNA sequence: TGTGCCAGTAGGAGACTCGGACAGGGCGAAGGCGGGGAGCTGTTTTTT. This codes for CASRRLGQGEGGELFF. Supplemented by reference TRBV19 and TRBJ2-2, the full variable domain reads DGGITQSPKYLFRKEGQNVTLSCEQNLNHDAMYWYRQDPGQGLRLIYYSQIVNDFQKGDIAEGYSVSREKKESFPLTVTSAQKNPTAFYLCASRRLGQGEGGELFFGEGSRLTVL.

The sample holds a few counts of this clonotype. The rearrangement uses TRBV6-1 and TRBJ1-2; D is perhaps TRBD1 (5 bases). Germline lookup yields CDR1 MNHNS and CDR2 SASEGT. This CDR3 spans 12 amino acids. Trimming cost V 5 bases and J 6 bases, with 10 bases left between them. The CDR3 sequence: CASSQDMDGYTF. The CDR3 DNA follows: TGTGCCAGCAGTCAGGACATGGATGGCTACACCTTC.

This clonotype has ten or more counts. The chain recombines TRBV28 with TRBJ1-2; D is ambiguous. Trimming pared 4 bases from V and 8 bases from J, leaving 11 bases between. This CDR3 is built from 12 residues. The germline V gene has CDR1 MDHEN and CDR2 SYDVKM. The CDR3: CASSSVRSGYTF. CDR3 in DNA: TGTGCCAGCAGTTCCGTTCGATCCGGCTACACCTTC.

The chain combines TRBV7-9 with TRBJ2-2, with 9 bases identical to TRBD1. The V and J ends lost 5 bases and 6 bases, in that order; junction bases with no gene match: 7. CDR1 and CDR2 (germline): SEHNR, FQNEAQ (reference sequence). The CDR3 sequence is 15 residues long. DNA of the CDR3: TGTGCCAGCAGCGTCTACAGGGGGCAGGCCGGGGAGCTGTTTTTT. Translated, it gives CASSVYRGQAGELFF.